The 13 T cell receptor beta chains in this list originate from one sample, sequenced in a study of cytomegalovirus exposure and HLA in healthy donors. With 60 Vbeta and 13 Jbeta primers, the PCR was carried out. TCRdb's copy holds only in-frame clones and misses some; the assay was immunoSEQ multiplex PCR. The sample yields approximately 200,000 clones, 65% to 90% seen once. The sequencing input was PBMCs. All receptors come from a girl aged 5-17 years in good health and CMV-seronegative.

The chain links TRBV30 to TRBJ1-2; no definite D call. V was shortened by 1 base and J by 6 bases, with 9 bases between the two germline ends. Germline CDR1 and CDR2: GTSNPN and SVGIG (reference sequence). CDR3 size: 12 residues. In nucleotides, the CDR3 is TGTGCCTGGAGTGACGCTACAGATGGCTACACCTTC. It yields the protein CAWSDATDGYTF.

The genes are TRBV5-4 and TRBJ2-5; TRBD2 agrees at 14 bases. Germline V lookup: CDR1 SGHNT, CDR2 YYREEE (reference sequence). V lost 2 bases, J lost 4 bases, and 1 base stayed unmatched. There are 15 residues in the CDR3. The CDR3: CASSLGTSGRETQYF. CDR3 coding DNA: TGTGCCAGCAGCTTAGGGACTAGCGGGAGAGAGACCCAGTACTTC.

The chain joins TRBV25-1 to TRBJ2-2, with 7 bases aligning to TRBD1. The V gene end was trimmed by 7 bases and the J gene end by 5 bases; junction bases not matched to a gene: 10. This CDR3 spans 15 amino acids. The V gene's germline CDR1 is MGHDK and CDR2 SYGVNS. The CDR3 reads CASKGAGEFTGELFF. CDR3 nucleotide sequence: TGTGCCAGCAAGGGGGCAGGAGAGTTTACCGGGGAGCTGTTTTTT.

The chain links TRBV18 to TRBJ2-7; 11 bases align to TRBD1. The CDR3 covers 14 residues. Germline CDR1 reads KGHSH; CDR2 reads LQKENI. V lost 2 bases, J lost 6 bases, and 3 bases stayed unmatched. CDR3 DNA: TGTGCCAGCTCACCAGGGGGGACAGGGGGCGAGCAGTACTTC. It is translated as CASSPGGTGGEQYF.

This clone was found once. This chain connects TRBV6-5 to TRBJ2-7; D is perhaps TRBD2 (5 bases). The germline V gene encodes CDR1 MNHEY and CDR2 SVGAGI. The CDR3 is 11 amino acids. Trimming stripped 4 bases from V and 7 bases from J, with 8 bases between. CDR3 amino acids: CASSSLAEQYF. CDR3 nucleotide sequence: TGTGCCAGCAGTTCGTTAGCGGAGCAGTACTTC.

This clone occurred a few times. This chain connects TRBV28 to TRBJ1-4; no reliable D call. The CDR3 has 12 residues. The germline gives CDR1 MDHEN, CDR2 SYDVKM. Trimming took off 6 bases at V and 8 bases at J, with 10 bases between the two ends. The CDR3 sequence is CASRVQNEKLFF. The CDR3 DNA reads TGTGCCAGCAGAGTCCAGAACGAAAAACTGTTTTTT. Based on the CDR3 plus reference TRBV28 and TRBJ1-4, the full variable domain is DVKVTQSSRYLVKRTGEKVFLECVQDMDHENMFWYRQDPGLGLRLIYFSYDVKMKEKGDIPEGYSVSREKKERFSLILESASTNQTSMYLCASRVQNEKLFFGSGTQLSVL.

This chain connects TRBV28 to TRBJ1-3; D is perhaps TRBD1 (5 bases). The CDR3 consists of 19 residues. The germline V and J ends were trimmed by 5 bases and 0 bases, with 23 bases remaining between them. Germline CDR1 reads MDHEN; CDR2 reads SYDVKM. This CDR3 is CASSPRTGKKSRSGNTIYF. In nucleotides, the CDR3 is TGTGCCAGCAGTCCACGAACAGGAAAAAAAAGTCGCTCTGGAAACACCATATATTTT.

The chain recombines TRBV2 with TRBJ2-5; 10 nucleotides align to TRBD2. This CDR3 region has 16 residues. Germline values: CDR1 SNHLY, CDR2 FYNNEI. V lost 7 bases, J lost 1 base, and 9 bases stayed unmatched. CDR3 sequence: CASKASGSGVQETQYF. Written as DNA, the CDR3 is TGTGCCAGCAAGGCTAGCGGGAGCGGGGTCCAAGAGACCCAGTACTTC.

This rearrangement joins TRBV30 to TRBJ2-5; 13 bases map to TRBD2. CDR1 is GTSNPN and CDR2 is SVGIG in the germline V gene (reference sequence). The CDR3 covers 16 residues. V lost 2 bases, J lost 1 base, and 4 bases stayed unmatched. CDR3 sequence reads: CAWSLTSGGLQETQYF. DNA for the CDR3: TGTGCCTGGAGTCTGACTAGCGGGGGGCTCCAAGAGACCCAGTACTTC.

The chain is built from TRBV28 and TRBJ2-5; D possibly corresponds to TRBD2 (6 bases). CDR3 length: 17 residues. Trimming stripped 5 bases from V and 2 bases from J, with 21 bases between. Germline-derived CDR1 and CDR2 are MDHEN and SYDVKM. CDR3 bases: TGTGCCAGCAGTACCTGGCCGGGCCTAGCGAAACAAGAGACCCAGTACTTC. This encodes CASSTWPGLAKQETQYF.

This clone was seen a single time. The chain employs TRBV9 and TRBJ1-3; 7 nucleotides align to TRBD1. This CDR3 is 16 amino acids long. V was pared by 3 bases and J by 3 bases, with 9 bases of the junction left unmatched. Per germline, CDR1 SGDLS and CDR2 YYNGEE. DNA of the CDR3: TGTGCCAGCAGCGGACAGGGTCGGCGAGTTGGAAACACCATATATTTT. This sequence encodes CASSGQGRRVGNTIYF.

The genes are TRBV7-3 and TRBJ2-1; 7 bases line up with TRBD1. The CDR3 contains 13 residues. Trimming removed 3 bases from V and 5 bases from J; junction bases left unmatched: 1. Germline values: CDR1 SGHTA, CDR2 FQGTGA. The CDR3 nucleotides read TGTGCCAGCAGCTTGGGGACAGACAATGAGCAGTTCTTC. Its translation is CASSLGTDNEQFF.

The chain links TRBV6-1 to TRBJ1-1; D is unclear. This CDR3 comprises 13 residues. V shed 0 bases and J shed 2 bases, with 4 bases lying between them. Germline-derived CDR1 and CDR2 are MNHNS and SASEGT. The CDR3 bases are TGTGCCAGCAGTGAAGCGAGCAACACTGAAGCTTTCTTT. Translated: CASSEASNTEAFF.